This T cell receptor (beta chain) was documented in a study of Graves' ophthalmopathy and Graves' hyperthyroidism. Background on the study: Peripheral blood was obtained at first diagnosis, ahead of any treatment. Study results and limitations: With a specificity of roughly 72% and a sensitivity of around 71%, the model predicted ophthalmopathy progression.

The CDR3 consists of 16 residues. Germline CDR1 LNHDA, CDR2 SQIVND (reference sequence). V trimming: 9 bases; J trimming: 4 bases; junction bases outside the gene matches: 13. The authors amplified TCR beta CDR3 regions from RNA transcripts. Second-round multiplex PCR followed a first-round RT-PCR using HTBI primers. TCRdb itself ran the multiplex PCR reads through MiXCR, one entry per CDR3 protein. The data hold 650,000 to 900,000 distinct CDR3 sequences, with 40% observed a single time. With respect to this clonotype: Its cognate antigen is unknown.

If patients had other autoimmune diseases, uncontrolled infections, pregnancy or lactation, they were excluded. Sequencing was performed on peripheral blood. The rearrangement joins TRBV19 to TRBJ1-1, with 11 bases lining up with TRBD1. The clonotype was recovered from an adult man with Graves' ophthalmopathy. CDR3 amino acids: CASSEYGQGAVTEAFF. In DNA form, the CDR3 reads TGTGCCAGCAGTGAATATGGACAGGGGGCGGTCACTGAAGCTTTCTTT.